The 25 T cell receptor beta chains in this list originate from one sample, sequenced in a study of CD8 T cells in Susac syndrome. Reverse transcription of about 0.45 to 1 ug RNA used random hexamers. TCRdb redid the calling of the immunoSEQ multiplex PCR reads with MiXCR, one entry per CDR3 protein. The sample has about 110,000 distinct CDR3 sequences, approximately 93% seen once; the top ten hold 0.41%. The sample taken for sequencing was CD8+ T cells from PBMCs. These receptors were collected from a human donor with Susac syndrome.

The chain is built from TRBV9 and TRBJ1-2; D is unclear. CDR1 and CDR2 (germline): SGDLS, YYNGEE. The CDR3 is 11 residues long. The V and J ends lost 5 bases and 6 bases respectively, with 8 bases between them. As DNA, the CDR3 is TGTGCCAGCAGTCGTTGGGATGGCTACACCTTC. It specifies CASSRWDGYTF.

V is TRBV2 and J is TRBJ2-3, with D unclear. Trimming stripped 8 bases from V and 2 bases from J, with 8 bases between. CDR3 length: 12 residues. Per germline, CDR1 SNHLY and CDR2 FYNNEI. Here the CDR3 reads CASLASTDTQYF. CDR3 nucleotide sequence: TGTGCCAGCCTTGCGTCCACAGATACGCAGTATTTT.

The V call is TRBV12-3 or TRBV12-4, the J call TRBJ1-1, with D possibly TRBD1 on 6 matching bases. V was cut by 5 bases and J by 1 base, with 14 bases left in between. CDR3 length: 15 amino acids. For the CDR3, the DNA is TGTGCCAGCAGTCGTAGTCCACAGGGGAACACTGAAGCTTTCTTT. It translates to CASSRSPQGNTEAFF.

V usage is TRBV15 and J usage is TRBJ2-5; D might be TRBD2 (6 bases). The CDR3 runs to 15 residues. Germline V CDR1 and CDR2: LNHNV, YYDKDF (reference sequence). Trimming pared 1 base from V and 2 bases from J, leaving 11 bases between. DNA of the CDR3: TGTGCCACCAGCAGAGTCCCACGGGAGCAAGAGACCCAGTACTTC. Its protein is CATSRVPREQETQYF.

The rearrangement uses TRBV9 and TRBJ1-5; D unresolved. V lost 4 bases and J lost 4, with 15 bases in between. Germline V gene data show CDR1 as SGDLS and CDR2 as YYNGEE. This CDR3 is 15 amino acids long. DNA for the CDR3: TGTGCCAGCAGCCTCACCCCGGGCAGTAATCAGCCCCAGCATTTT. Translating gives CASSLTPGSNQPQHF.

V gene TRBV20-1 combines with J gene TRBJ2-1; 7 positions agree with TRBD2. The CDR3 is 14 residues long. V shed 4 bases, J shed 2 bases, and the junction held 5 bases outside the gene matches. In germline, CDR1 is DFQATT, CDR2 SNEGSKA (reference sequence). The CDR3 sequence is CSAKRRGAYNEQFF. The CDR3, as DNA: TGCAGTGCTAAAAGACGGGGGGCCTACAATGAGCAGTTCTTC.

V gene TRBV9 combines with J gene TRBJ2-2; unclear D gene. V gave up 0 bases and J gave up 6 bases, with 6 bases separating them. Looked up from germline, CDR1 is SGDLS and CDR2 is YYNGEE. The CDR3 runs 13 residues. The CDR3: CASSVVGAGELFF. The CDR3 DNA is TGTGCCAGCAGCGTAGTTGGGGCCGGGGAGCTGTTTTTT.

The gene calls are TRBV7-9 and TRBJ1-2, with D uncertain. The V gene lost 3 bases and the J gene lost 5 bases, with 13 bases spanning the gap. CDR3 length equals 14 residues. In germline, CDR1 is SEHNR, CDR2 FQNEAQ (reference sequence). CDR3 loop: CASSFREEVYGYTF. CDR3 coding DNA: TGTGCCAGCAGCTTCCGAGAGGAAGTATATGGCTACACCTTC.

The rearrangement joins TRBV7-9 to TRBJ2-7; no definite D call. Trimming took 1 base from V and 6 from J, leaving 22 bases between them. Looked up from germline, CDR1 is SEHNR and CDR2 is FQNEAQ (reference sequence). This CDR3 spans 17 amino acids. The CDR3 sequence: CASSLVFRSHENGEQYF. In DNA, the CDR3 is TGTGCCAGCAGCTTAGTCTTCCGGTCCCACGAGAATGGCGAGCAGTACTTC.

This clonotype occurred a few times. This rearrangement joins TRBV11-2 to TRBJ1-1; perhaps TRBD1 as D (5 bases). The CDR3 spans 14 residues. From germline, CDR1 is SGHAT and CDR2 FQNNGV. The V end lost 5 bases, the J end lost 1 base, and 11 bases lay between the germline ends. The chain's CDR3 is CASSPQGRNTEAFF. DNA of the CDR3: TGTGCCAGCAGCCCCCAGGGACGGAACACTGAAGCTTTCTTT.

The rearrangement joins TRBV5-6 to TRBJ2-2; TRBD1 is a possible D gene (6 bases). There are 15 residues in the CDR3. The germline V gene has CDR1 SGHDT and CDR2 YYEEEE. Trimming stripped 2 bases from V and 4 bases from J, with 12 bases between. The CDR3 reads CASSFGTLTTGELFF. In nucleotides, the CDR3 is TGTGCCAGCAGCTTCGGGACACTTACCACCGGGGAGCTGTTTTTT.

V and J are TRBV12-3 or TRBV12-4 and TRBJ2-7; TRBD2 might be the D (7 bases). The CDR3 covers 13 residues. The V gene lost 11 bases and the J gene lost 5 bases, with 19 bases spanning the gap. In DNA form, the CDR3 reads TGTGCCGGCGGGGGCGGGAAAGCCGACGAGCAGTACTTC. It specifies CAGGGGKADEQYF.

The chain combines TRBV28 with TRBJ1-2; no reliable D call. V lost 7 bases to trimming and J lost 8 bases, with 23 bases between them. Germline V gene sequence: CDR1 MDHEN, CDR2 SYDVKM. This CDR3 has 15 residues. The chain's CDR3 is CASITGPLGDWGYTF. For the CDR3, the DNA is TGTGCCAGCATTACTGGACCCCTCGGGGATTGGGGCTACACCTTC.

The chain employs TRBV7-9 and TRBJ1-5; D unclear. The CDR3 is 14 amino acids. V lost 6 bases to trimming and J lost 3 bases, with 12 bases between them. Germline-derived CDR1 and CDR2 are SEHNR and FQNEAQ (reference sequence). Here the CDR3 reads CASRDARDNQPQHF. CDR3 nucleotides: TGTGCCAGCAGGGACGCACGGGACAATCAGCCCCAGCATTTT.

The gene calls are TRBV7-9 and TRBJ1-1; unclear D gene. The CDR3 loop spans 17 amino acids. V was pared by 5 bases and J by 3 bases, with 22 bases between. Germline V gene lookup returns CDR1 SEHNR and CDR2 FQNEAQ (reference sequence). This CDR3 is CASSGDEQPRSDTEAFF. The CDR3, as DNA: TGTGCCAGCAGCGGTGATGAGCAGCCACGGTCAGACACTGAAGCTTTCTTT. The entire variable domain, with the rest obtained from reference TRBV7-9 and TRBJ1-1, is as follows: DTGVSQNPRHKITKRGQNVTFRCDPISEHNRLYWYRQTLGQGPEFLTYFQNEAQLEKSRLLSDRFSAERPKGSFSTLEIQRTEQGDSAMYLCASSGDEQPRSDTEAFFGQGTRLTVV.

The V call is TRBV19, the J call TRBJ1-1; no reliable D call. The V gene's germline CDR1 is LNHDA and CDR2 SQIVND (reference sequence). The length of the CDR3 is 13 residues. Trimming removed 8 bases at V and 1 base at J, with 11 bases between. The CDR3: CASLRRPNTEAFF. The CDR3 DNA reads TGTGCCAGTCTGCGCAGACCGAACACTGAAGCTTTCTTT.

The rearrangement joins TRBV5-6 to TRBJ2-3; the match to TRBD2 covers 7 bases. The CDR3 totals 17 residues. Trimming at V came to 4 bases and at J to 3 bases, leaving 14 bases not matched to a gene. The germline CDR1 and CDR2 sequences are SGHDT and YYEEEE. The CDR3 reads CASSRIEAGRGTDTQYF. In DNA form, the CDR3 reads TGTGCCAGCAGCCGGATTGAAGCGGGGCGGGGAACAGATACGCAGTATTTT.

The rearrangement joins TRBV11-2 to TRBJ1-1; possible D gene TRBD1, 5 bases. The CDR3 loop spans 13 amino acids. Between the trimmed V and J ends, which lost 8 bases and 0 bases, there was a span of 10 bases. Germline CDR1 reads SGHAT; CDR2 reads FQNNGV. CDR3 nucleotides: TGTGCCAGCGGTAACAGGTTGAACACTGAAGCTTTCTTT. Translated, it gives CASGNRLNTEAFF.

This chain connects TRBV12-5 to TRBJ1-2; TRBD1 is a possible D gene (5 bases). The CDR3 is 12 residues long. CDR1 is LGHNT and CDR2 is FRNRAP in the germline V gene. The V end was cut by 5 bases, the J end by 5 bases, with 9 bases between. CDR3 sequence (DNA): TGTGCTAGTGGTCCGGGGGGGTATGGCTACACCTTC. It codes for CASGPGGYGYTF.

The V call is TRBV10-3, the J call TRBJ1-2; 8 nucleotides match TRBD1. CDR3 length: 13 residues. V was clipped by 7 bases and J by 11 bases; unmatched bases: 12. The germline gives CDR1 ENHRY, CDR2 SYGVKD. CDR3 protein: CAITEGTDRVYTF. In DNA form, the CDR3 reads TGTGCCATCACCGAGGGCACGGACAGGGTTTACACCTTC.

The chain is built from TRBV5-4 and TRBJ2-1, with D unclear. Germline V lookup: CDR1 SGHNT, CDR2 YYREEE (reference sequence). The CDR3 extends over 14 amino acids. The V and J ends lost 3 bases and 1 base respectively, with 8 bases between them. CDR3 bases: TGTGCCAGCAGCTATAGTGGGTCCTACAATGAGCAGTTCTTC. This encodes CASSYSGSYNEQFF.

The rearrangement links TRBV27 to TRBJ1-5; D call uncertain. The CDR3 is 15 amino acids. The V gene's germline CDR1 is MNHEY and CDR2 SMNVEV (reference sequence). Trimming shortened V by 0 bases and J by 5 bases, and 11 bases separated the two germline ends. CDR3 in amino acids: CASSLSLQTDQPQHF. The DNA for the CDR3 is TGTGCCAGCAGTTTATCATTGCAAACCGATCAGCCCCAGCATTTT.

This chain uses TRBV7-8 with TRBJ2-3, with D possibly being TRBD1 (6 bases). Germline values: CDR1 SGHVS, CDR2 FQNEAQ. V was trimmed by 4 bases and J by 2 bases, leaving 16 bases between them. There are 16 residues in the CDR3. CDR3 in amino acids: CASSSGQTLPTDTQYF. As DNA, the CDR3 is TGTGCCAGCAGCTCGGGACAAACCCTCCCCACAGATACGCAGTATTTT.

J is TRBJ2-3 and V is TRBV7-9, with 7 bases fitting TRBD1. CDR1 and CDR2 (germline): SEHNR, FQNEAQ (reference sequence). This CDR3 spans 16 amino acids. Trimming at V came to 4 bases and at J to 4 bases, leaving 11 bases not matched to a gene. The CDR3 DNA follows: TGTGCCAGCAGCTCACTCAGGACAGGCGAGTCAGATACGCAGTATTTT. Amino acids: CASSSLRTGESDTQYF.

The chain couples TRBV20-1 to TRBJ2-2, with 8 bases that match TRBD2. The J segment lost 4 bases and the V segment lost 5 bases, leaving 12 bases of the junction unmatched. CDR1 is DFQATT and CDR2 is SNEGSKA in the germline V gene (reference sequence). CDR3 length: 16 residues. CDR3 amino acids: CSAQWGGGSVTGELFF. The CDR3, as DNA: TGCAGTGCTCAGTGGGGCGGGGGGTCGGTCACCGGGGAGCTGTTTTTT.